This T cell receptor (beta chain) was retrieved from a study of blood T cell repertoires in COVID-19. Study-wide context: Material from acute and convalescent COVID-19 was sourced from the United States, Italy and Spain. PBMCs, B-cell-depleted T cells, or T cells provided the cDNA or gDNA that made up the material.

As originally analysed: Amplification from reference gene primers served as the basis for estimated nucleated cell counts. Data came from immunoSEQ multiplex PCR; TCRdb stores just in-frame clones and leaves some out. V, J and clone size are taken as reported in that table, and D and trimming were inferred from the DNA itself. This table holds more than 85,000 clones, 70% to 85% found once. Germline-derived CDR1 and CDR2 are SGDLS and YYNGEE. CDR3 length: 15 residues. The V and J ends lost 3 bases and 6 bases, in that order; junction bases with no gene match: 11. The sequenced sample consisted of peripheral blood. The receptor comes from a human donor in a cohort sampled during active COVID-19. This chain connects TRBV9 to TRBJ1-2; 7 bases line up with TRBD1. The DNA for the CDR3 is TGTGCCAGCAGCGCCCCCCACACAGGGGTGGATGGCTACACCTTC. Translated: CASSAPHTGVDGYTF.